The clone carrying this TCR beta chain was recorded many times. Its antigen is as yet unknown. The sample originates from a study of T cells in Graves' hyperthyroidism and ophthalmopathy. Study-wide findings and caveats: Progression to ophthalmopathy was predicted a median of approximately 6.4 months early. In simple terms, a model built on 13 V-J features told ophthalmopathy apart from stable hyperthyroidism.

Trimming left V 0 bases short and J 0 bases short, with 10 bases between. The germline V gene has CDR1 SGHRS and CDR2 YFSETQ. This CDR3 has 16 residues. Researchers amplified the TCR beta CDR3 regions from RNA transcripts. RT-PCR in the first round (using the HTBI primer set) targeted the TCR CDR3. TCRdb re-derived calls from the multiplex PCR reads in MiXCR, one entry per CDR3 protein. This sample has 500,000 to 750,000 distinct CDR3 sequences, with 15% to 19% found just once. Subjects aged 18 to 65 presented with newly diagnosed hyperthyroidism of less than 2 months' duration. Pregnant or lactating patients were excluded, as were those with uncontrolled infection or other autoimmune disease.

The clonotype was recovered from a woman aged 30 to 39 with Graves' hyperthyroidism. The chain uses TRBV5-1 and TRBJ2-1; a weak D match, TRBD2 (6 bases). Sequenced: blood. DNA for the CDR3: TGCGCCAGCAGCTTGGCTACTAGCCACTCCTACAATGAGCAGTTCTTC. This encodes CASSLATSHSYNEQFF.